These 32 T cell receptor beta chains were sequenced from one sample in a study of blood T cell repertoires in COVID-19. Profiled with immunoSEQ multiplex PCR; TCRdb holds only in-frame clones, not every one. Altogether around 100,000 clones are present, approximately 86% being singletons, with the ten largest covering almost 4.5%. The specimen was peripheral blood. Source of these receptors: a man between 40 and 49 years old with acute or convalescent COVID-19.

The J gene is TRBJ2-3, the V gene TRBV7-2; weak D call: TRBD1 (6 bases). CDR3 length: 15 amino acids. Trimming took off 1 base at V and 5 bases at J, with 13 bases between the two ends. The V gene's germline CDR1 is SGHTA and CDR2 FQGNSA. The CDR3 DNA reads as TGTGCCAGCAGCTTAGAAAGGGGGACGGGAGATACGCAGTATTTT. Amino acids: CASSLERGTGDTQYF.

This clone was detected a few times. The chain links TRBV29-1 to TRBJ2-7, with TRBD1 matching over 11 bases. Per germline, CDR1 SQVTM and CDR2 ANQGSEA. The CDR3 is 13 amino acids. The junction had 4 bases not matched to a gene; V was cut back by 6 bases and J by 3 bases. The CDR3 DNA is TGCAGCGTAGCGGGGACAGGGGGCTACGAGCAGTACTTC. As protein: CSVAGTGGYEQYF.

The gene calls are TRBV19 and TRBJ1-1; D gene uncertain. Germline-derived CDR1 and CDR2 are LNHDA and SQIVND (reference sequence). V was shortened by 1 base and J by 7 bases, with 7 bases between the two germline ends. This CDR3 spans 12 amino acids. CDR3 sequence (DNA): TGTGCCAGTAGTATAGGCGGGATTGAAGCTTTCTTT. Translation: CASSIGGIEAFF.

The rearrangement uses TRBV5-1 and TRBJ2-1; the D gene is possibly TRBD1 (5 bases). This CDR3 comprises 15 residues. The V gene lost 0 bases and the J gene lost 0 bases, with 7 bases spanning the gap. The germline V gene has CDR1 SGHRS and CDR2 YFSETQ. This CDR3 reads CASSLGTNSYNEQFF. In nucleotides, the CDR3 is TGCGCCAGCAGCTTGGGGACAAACTCCTACAATGAGCAGTTCTTC.

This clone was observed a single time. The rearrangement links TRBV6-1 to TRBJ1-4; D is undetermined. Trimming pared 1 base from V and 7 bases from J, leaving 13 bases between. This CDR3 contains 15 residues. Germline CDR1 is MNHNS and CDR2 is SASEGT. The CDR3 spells CASSEVAAGSEKLFF. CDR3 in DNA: TGTGCCAGCAGTGAAGTGGCAGCCGGGAGTGAAAAACTGTTTTTT.

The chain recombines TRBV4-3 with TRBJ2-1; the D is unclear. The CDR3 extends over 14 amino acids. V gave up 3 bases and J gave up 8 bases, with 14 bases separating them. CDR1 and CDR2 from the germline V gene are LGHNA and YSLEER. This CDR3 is CASSQEYSWDEQFF. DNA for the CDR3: TGCGCCAGCAGCCAGGAGTACTCTTGGGATGAGCAGTTCTTC.

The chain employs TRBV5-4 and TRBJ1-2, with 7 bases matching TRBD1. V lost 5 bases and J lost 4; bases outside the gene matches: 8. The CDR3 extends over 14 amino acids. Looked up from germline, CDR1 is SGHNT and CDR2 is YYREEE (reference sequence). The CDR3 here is CASSQRQGGYGYTF. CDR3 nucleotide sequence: TGTGCCAGCAGTCAGCGACAGGGTGGCTATGGCTACACCTTC.

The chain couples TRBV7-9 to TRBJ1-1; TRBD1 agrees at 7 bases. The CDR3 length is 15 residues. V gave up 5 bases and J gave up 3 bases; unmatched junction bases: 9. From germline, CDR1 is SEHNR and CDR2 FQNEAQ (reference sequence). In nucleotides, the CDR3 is TGTGCCAGCAGCATCCGACAGGGCTCTGACACTGAAGCTTTCTTT. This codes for CASSIRQGSDTEAFF.

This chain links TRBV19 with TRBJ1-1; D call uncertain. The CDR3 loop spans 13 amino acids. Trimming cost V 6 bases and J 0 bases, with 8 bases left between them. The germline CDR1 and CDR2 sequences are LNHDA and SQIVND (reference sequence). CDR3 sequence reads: CASRLLMNTEAFF. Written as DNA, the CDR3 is TGTGCCAGTAGGCTACTTATGAACACTGAAGCTTTCTTT.

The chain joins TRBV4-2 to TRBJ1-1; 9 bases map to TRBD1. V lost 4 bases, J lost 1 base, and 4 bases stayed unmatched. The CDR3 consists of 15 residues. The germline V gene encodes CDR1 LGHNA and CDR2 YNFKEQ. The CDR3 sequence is CASSLGTGTNTEAFF. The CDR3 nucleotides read TGTGCCAGCAGCCTGGGGACAGGGACGAACACTGAAGCTTTCTTT.

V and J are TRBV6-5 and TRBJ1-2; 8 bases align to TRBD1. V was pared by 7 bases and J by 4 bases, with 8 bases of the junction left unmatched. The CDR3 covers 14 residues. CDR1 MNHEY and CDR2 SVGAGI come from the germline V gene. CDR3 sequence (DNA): TGTGCCAGCAATCCGGACAGGGAGGGCTATGGCTACACCTTC. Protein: CASNPDREGYGYTF.

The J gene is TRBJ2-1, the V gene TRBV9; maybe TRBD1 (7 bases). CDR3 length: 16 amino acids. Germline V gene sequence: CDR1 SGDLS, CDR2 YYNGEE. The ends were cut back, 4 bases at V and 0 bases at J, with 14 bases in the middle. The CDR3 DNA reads TGTGCCAGCAGCACCACAGGGGACTTCTCCTACAATGAGCAGTTCTTC. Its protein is CASSTTGDFSYNEQFF.

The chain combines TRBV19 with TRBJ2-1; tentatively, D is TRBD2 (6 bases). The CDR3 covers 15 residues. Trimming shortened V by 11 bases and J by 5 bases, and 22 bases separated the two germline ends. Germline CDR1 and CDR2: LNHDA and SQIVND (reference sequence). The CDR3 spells CASTWDFSPHNEQFF. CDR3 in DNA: TGTGCCTCAACCTGGGACTTCTCCCCCCACAATGAGCAGTTCTTC.

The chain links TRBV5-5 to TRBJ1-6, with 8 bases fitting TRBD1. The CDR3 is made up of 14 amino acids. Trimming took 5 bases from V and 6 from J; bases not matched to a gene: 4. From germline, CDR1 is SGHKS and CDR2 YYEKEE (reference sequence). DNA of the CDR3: TGTGCCAGCAGTCACACAGGGGGTAATTCACCCCTCCACTTT. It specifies CASSHTGGNSPLHF.

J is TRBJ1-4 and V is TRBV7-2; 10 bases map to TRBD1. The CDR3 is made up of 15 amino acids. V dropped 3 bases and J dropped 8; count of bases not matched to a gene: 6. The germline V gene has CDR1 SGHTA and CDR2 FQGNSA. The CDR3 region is CASSFSTGGWEKLFF. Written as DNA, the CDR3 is TGTGCCAGCAGCTTCTCGACAGGGGGCTGGGAAAAACTGTTTTTT.

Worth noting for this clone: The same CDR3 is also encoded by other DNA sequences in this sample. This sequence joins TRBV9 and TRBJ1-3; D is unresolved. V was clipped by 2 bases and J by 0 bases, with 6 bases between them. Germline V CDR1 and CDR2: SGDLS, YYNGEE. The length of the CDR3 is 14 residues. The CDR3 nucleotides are TGTGCCAGCAGCGTTGGGAGCTCTGGAAACACCATATATTTT. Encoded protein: CASSVGSSGNTIYF.

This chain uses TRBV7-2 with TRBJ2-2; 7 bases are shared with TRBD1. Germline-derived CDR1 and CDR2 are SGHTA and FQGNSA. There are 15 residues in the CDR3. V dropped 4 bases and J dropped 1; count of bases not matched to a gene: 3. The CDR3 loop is CASSSRTGNTGELFF. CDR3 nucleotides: TGTGCCAGCAGCTCCCGGACAGGGAACACCGGGGAGCTGTTTTTT.

The CDR3 bases are TGTGCCAGCAGCTTGGGCAGGGGGAGCAATGGCTACACCTTC. Translation: CASSLGRGSNGYTF. The chain couples TRBV5-8 to TRBJ1-2; 7 nucleotides line up with TRBD1. After removal of 0 bases from V and 6 bases from J, the junction contained 5 bases not matched to a gene. Germline V gene sequence: CDR1 SGHTS, CDR2 YDEGEE. CDR3 length: 14 residues. Looking up the rest from reference TRBV5-8 and TRBJ1-2 gives the full variable domain: EAGVTQSPTHLIKTRGQQATLRCSPISGHTSVYWYQQALGLGLQFLLWYDEGEERNRGNFPPRFSGRQFPNYSSELNVNALELEDSALYLCASSLGRGSNGYTFGSGTRLTVV.

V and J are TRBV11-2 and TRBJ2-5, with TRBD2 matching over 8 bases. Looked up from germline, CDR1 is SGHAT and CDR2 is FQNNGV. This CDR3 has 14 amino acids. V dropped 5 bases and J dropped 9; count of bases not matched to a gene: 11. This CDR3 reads CASSVLAARGAQYF. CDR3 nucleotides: TGTGCCAGCAGCGTACTAGCGGCCCGGGGGGCCCAGTACTTC.

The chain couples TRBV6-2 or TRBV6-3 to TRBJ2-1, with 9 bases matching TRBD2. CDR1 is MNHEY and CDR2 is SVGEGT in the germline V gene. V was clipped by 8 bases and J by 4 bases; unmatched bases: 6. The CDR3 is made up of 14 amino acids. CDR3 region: CASGPSGTYNEQFF. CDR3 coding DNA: TGTGCCAGCGGCCCTAGCGGGACGTACAATGAGCAGTTCTTC.

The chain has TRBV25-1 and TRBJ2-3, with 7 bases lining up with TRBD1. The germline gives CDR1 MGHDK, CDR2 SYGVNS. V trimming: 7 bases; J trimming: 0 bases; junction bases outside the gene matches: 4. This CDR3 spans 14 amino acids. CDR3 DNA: TGTGCCAGCATTGGACAGGAGAGCACAGATACGCAGTATTTT. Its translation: CASIGQESTDTQYF.

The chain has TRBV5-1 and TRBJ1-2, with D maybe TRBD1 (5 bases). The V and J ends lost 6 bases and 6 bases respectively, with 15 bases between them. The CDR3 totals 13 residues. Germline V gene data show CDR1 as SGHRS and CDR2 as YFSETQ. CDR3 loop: CASKLKGLDGYTF. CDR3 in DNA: TGCGCCAGCAAGCTTAAGGGGCTCGATGGCTACACCTTC. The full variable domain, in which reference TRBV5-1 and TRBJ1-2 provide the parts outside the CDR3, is KAGVTQTPRYLIKTRGQQVTLSCSPISGHRSVSWYQQTPGQGLQFLFEYFSETQRNKGNFPGRFSGRQFSNSRSEMNVSTLELGDSALYLCASKLKGLDGYTFGSGTRLTVV.

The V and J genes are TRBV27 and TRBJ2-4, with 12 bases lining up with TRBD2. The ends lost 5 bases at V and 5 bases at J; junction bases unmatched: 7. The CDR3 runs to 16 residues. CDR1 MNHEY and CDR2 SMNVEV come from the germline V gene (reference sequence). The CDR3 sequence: CASSPLAGGPQNIQYF. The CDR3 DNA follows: TGTGCCAGCAGTCCCCTAGCGGGGGGGCCGCAAAACATTCAGTACTTC.

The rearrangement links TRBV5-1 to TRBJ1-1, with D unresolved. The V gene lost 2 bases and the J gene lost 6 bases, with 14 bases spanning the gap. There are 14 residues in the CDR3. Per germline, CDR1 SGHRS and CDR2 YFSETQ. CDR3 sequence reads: CASSFSGGSSEAFF. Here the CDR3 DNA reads TGCGCCAGCAGCTTCTCCGGAGGGTCGTCTGAAGCTTTCTTT.

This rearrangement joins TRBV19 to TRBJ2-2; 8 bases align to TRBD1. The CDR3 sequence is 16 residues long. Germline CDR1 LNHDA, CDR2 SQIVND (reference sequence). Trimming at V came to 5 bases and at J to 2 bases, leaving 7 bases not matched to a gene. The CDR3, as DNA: TGTGCCAGTAGTTCCGGACAGGGCCTCAACACCGGGGAGCTGTTTTTT. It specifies CASSSGQGLNTGELFF.

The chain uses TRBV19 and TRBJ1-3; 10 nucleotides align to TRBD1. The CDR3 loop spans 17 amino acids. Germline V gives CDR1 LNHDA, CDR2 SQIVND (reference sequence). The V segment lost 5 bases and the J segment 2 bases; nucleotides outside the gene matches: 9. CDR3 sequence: CASSATGTGDPGNTIYF. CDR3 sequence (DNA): TGTGCCAGTAGTGCAACCGGGACAGGGGACCCTGGAAACACCATATATTTT.

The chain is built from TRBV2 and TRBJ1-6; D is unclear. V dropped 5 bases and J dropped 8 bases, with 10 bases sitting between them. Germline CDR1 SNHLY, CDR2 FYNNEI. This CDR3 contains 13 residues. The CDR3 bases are TGTGCCAGCAGTCTCAGTTCCGATTCACCCCTCCACTTT. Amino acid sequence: CASSLSSDSPLHF.

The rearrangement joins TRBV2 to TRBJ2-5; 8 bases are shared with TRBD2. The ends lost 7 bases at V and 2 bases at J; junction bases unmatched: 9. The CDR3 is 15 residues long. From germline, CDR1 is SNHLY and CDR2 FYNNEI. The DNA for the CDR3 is TGTGCCAGCAATTTGATGACTAGCGCACAAGAGACCCAGTACTTC. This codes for CASNLMTSAQETQYF. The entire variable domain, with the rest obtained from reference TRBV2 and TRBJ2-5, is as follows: EPEVTQTPSHQVTQMGQEVILRCVPISNHLYFYWYRQILGQKVEFLVSFYNNEISEKSEIFDDQFSVERPDGSNFTLKIRSTKLEDSAMYFCASNLMTSAQETQYFGPGTRLLVL.

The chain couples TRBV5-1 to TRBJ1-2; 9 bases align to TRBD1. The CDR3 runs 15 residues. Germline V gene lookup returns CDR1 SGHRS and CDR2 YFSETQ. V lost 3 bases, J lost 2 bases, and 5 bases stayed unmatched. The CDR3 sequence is CASSSPGTGNYGYTF. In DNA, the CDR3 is TGCGCCAGCAGCTCACCCGGGACAGGGAACTATGGCTACACCTTC.

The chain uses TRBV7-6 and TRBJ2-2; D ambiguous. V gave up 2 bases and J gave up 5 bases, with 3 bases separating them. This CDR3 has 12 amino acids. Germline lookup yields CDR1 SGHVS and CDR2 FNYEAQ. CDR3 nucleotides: TGTGCCAGCAGCTTATTAACCGGGGAGCTGTTTTTT. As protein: CASSLLTGELFF.

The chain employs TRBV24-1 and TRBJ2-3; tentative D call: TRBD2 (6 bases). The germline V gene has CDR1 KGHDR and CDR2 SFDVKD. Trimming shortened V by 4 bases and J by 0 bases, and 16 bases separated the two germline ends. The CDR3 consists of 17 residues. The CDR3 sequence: CATSDQPGTSSTDTQYF. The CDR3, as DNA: TGTGCCACCAGTGACCAACCCGGGACTTCTAGCACAGATACGCAGTATTTT.

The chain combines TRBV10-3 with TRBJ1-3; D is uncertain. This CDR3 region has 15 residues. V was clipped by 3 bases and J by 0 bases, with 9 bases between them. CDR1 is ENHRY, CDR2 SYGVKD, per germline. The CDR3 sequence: CAISEPGDSGNTIYF. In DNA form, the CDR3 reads TGTGCCATCAGTGAACCCGGGGACTCTGGAAACACCATATATTTT.